Listed below are T cell receptor beta chains from one sample, sequenced in a study of sequential checkpoint blockade in melanoma. This table comes from immunoSEQ multiplex PCR, and its TCRdb copy is limited to in-frame clones, with some not included. Seen here are 3,000 or so clones, approximately 23% observed once, and the top ten hold over 8.5%. This specimen consisted of tumor tissue (inferred from file names), obtained from a patient given nivolumab and ipilimumab in sequence. These receptors were obtained from a human donor with melanoma. Each CDR3 is given with its conserved first and last residue. D genes are given only for firm matches. The listing skips clone size in some rows; elsewhere it reads once, few, many or a size class.

j_gene | v_gene | d_gene | abundance | CDR3aa | CDR3nt
TRBJ2-1 | TRBV29-1 | TRBD2 | - | CSVTGLAGGSYNEQFF | TGCAGCGTCACGGGACTAGCGGGGGGGTCCTACAATGAGCAGTTCTTC
TRBJ1-1 | TRBV19 | - | - | CASTLGAELNTEAFF | TGTGCCAGTACCCTAGGGGCGGAACTGAACACTGAAGCTTTCTTT
TRBJ1-6 | TRBV11-3 | - | many | CASSFGRGFGNSPLHF | TGTGCCAGCAGCTTTGGCAGGGGTTTTGGTAATTCACCCCTCCACTTT
TRBJ1-4 | TRBV6-8 | - | few | CASSRTSTNEKLFF | TGTGCCAGCAGTCGGACATCAACTAATGAAAAACTGTTTTTT
TRBJ1-1 | TRBV19 | - | few | CASSIPGTMTEAFF | TGTGCCAGTAGTATACCCGGGACGATGACTGAAGCTTTCTTT
TRBJ2-1 | TRBV5-1 | TRBD1 | large | CASSLGDRGRSDNEQFF | TGCGCCAGCAGCTTGGGGGACAGGGGGCGATCGGACAATGAGCAGTTCTTC
TRBJ2-6 | TRBV6-8 | TRBD1 | medium-sized | CAISSTGTSSLSGANVLTF | TGTGCCATCAGTTCGACAGGGACCTCCTCTCTCTCTGGGGCCAACGTCCTGACTTTC
TRBJ1-4 | TRBV11-3 | - | medium-sized | CASSPTGAQGEKLFF | TGTGCCAGCAGCCCGACCGGCGCTCAAGGGGAAAAACTGTTTTTT
TRBJ1-4 | TRBV19 | - | - | CASSTGTTNEKLFF | TGTGCCAGTAGTACGGGGACGACTAATGAAAAACTGTTTTTT
TRBJ1-1 | TRBV11-3 | TRBD1 | medium-sized | CASSLRTGGFENTEAFF | TGTGCCAGCAGCTTAAGGACAGGGGGCTTTGAGAACACTGAAGCTTTCTTT
TRBJ2-3 | TRBV7-4 | - | - | CASSPSREDTQYF | TGTGCCAGCAGCCCTAGTCGTGAAGATACGCAGTATTTT
TRBJ2-1 | TRBV11-3 | TRBD2 | medium-sized | CASSQLAGGDEQFF | TGTGCCAGCAGCCAACTAGCGGGAGGCGATGAGCAGTTCTTC
TRBJ1-6 | TRBV6-1 | - | medium-sized | CASSEALRGNSPLHF | TGTGCCAGCAGTGAAGCGCTTCGGGGTAATTCACCCCTCCACTTT
TRBJ2-7 | TRBV9 | - | medium-sized | CASSVYREGEQYF | TGTGCCAGCAGCGTCTACAGGGAGGGCGAGCAGTACTTC
TRBJ2-1 | TRBV11-3 | - | medium-sized | CASRDRLTYNEQFF | TGTGCCAGCAGAGACAGGCTGACCTACAATGAGCAGTTCTTC
TRBJ1-1 | TRBV11-3 | - | medium-sized | CASSIEQGLNTEAFF | TGTGCCAGCAGCATAGAACAGGGTCTCAACACTGAAGCTTTCTTT
TRBJ2-1 | TRBV7-2 | - | - | CASSPQGQAEQFF | TGTGCCAGCAGCCCCCAGGGGCAGGCTGAGCAGTTCTTC
TRBJ1-5 | TRBV9 | - | many | CASSSRENSSNQPQHF | TGTGCCAGCAGCTCCCGGGAGAATTCCAGCAATCAGCCCCAGCATTTT
TRBJ2-1 | TRBV6-8 | - | medium-sized | CASSYASGPEQFF | TGTGCCAGCAGTTACGCCTCCGGGCCGGAGCAGTTCTTC
TRBJ2-7 | TRBV18 | - | - | CASSPERGTYEQYF | TGTGCCAGCTCACCAGAGAGGGGGACCTACGAGCAGTACTTC
TRBJ2-1 | TRBV12-2 | - | medium-sized | CASRPSGAYNEQFF | TGTGCCTCACGTCCTAGCGGGGCTTACAATGAGCAGTTCTTC
TRBJ2-3 | TRBV5-1 | TRBD1 | - | CASSWTGVLPDTQYF | TGCGCCAGCAGCTGGACAGGGGTCCTCCCAGATACGCAGTATTTT
TRBJ1-3 | TRBV11-3 | - | many | CASSSLLGSSGNTIYF | TGTGCCAGCAGCTCCCTTTTGGGCAGCTCTGGAAACACCATATATTTT